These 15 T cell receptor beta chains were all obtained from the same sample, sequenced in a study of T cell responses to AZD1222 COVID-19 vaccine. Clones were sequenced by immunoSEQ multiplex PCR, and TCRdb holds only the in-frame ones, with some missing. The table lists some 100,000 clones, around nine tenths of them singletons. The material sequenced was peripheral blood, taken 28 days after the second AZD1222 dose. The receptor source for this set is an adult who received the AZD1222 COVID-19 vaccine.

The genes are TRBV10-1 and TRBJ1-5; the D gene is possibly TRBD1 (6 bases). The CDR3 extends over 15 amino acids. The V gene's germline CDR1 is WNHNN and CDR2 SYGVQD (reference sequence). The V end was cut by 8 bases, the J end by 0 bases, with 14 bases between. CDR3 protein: CASRGGAYSNQPQHF. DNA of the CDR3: TGCGCCAGCCGGGGGGGGGCATATAGCAATCAGCCCCAGCATTTT.

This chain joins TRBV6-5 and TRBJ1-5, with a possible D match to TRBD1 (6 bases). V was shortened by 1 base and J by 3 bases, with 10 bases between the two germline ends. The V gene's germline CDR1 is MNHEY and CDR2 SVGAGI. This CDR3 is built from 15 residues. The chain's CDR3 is CASSYFRTDNQPQHF. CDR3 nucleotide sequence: TGTGCCAGCAGTTACTTCCGGACAGACAATCAGCCCCAGCATTTT.

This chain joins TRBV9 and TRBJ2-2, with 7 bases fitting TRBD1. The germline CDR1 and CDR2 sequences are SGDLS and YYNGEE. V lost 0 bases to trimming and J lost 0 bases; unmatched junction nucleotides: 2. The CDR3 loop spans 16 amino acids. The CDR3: CASSVATGANTGELFF. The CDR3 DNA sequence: TGTGCCAGCAGCGTAGCTACAGGGGCGAACACCGGGGAGCTGTTTTTT.

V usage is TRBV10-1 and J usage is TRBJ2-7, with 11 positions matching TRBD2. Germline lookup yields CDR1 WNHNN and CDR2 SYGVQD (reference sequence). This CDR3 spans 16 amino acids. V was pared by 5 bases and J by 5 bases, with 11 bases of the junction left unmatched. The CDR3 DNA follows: TGCGCCAGCAGTACTAGCGGGGGCCATCAACCCGACGAGCAGTACTTC. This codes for CASSTSGGHQPDEQYF.

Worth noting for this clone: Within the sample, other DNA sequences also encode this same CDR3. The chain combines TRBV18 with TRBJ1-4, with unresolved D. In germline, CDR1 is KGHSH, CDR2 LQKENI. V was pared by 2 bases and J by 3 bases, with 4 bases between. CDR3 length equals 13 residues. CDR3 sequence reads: CASSPGANEKLFF. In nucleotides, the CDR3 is TGTGCCAGCTCACCAGGGGCTAATGAAAAACTGTTTTTT.

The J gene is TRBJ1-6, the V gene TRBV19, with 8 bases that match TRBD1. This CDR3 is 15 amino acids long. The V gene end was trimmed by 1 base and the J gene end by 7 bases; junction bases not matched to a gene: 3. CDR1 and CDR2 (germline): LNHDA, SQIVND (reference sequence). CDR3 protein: CASSIGNRGNSPLHF. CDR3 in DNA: TGTGCCAGTAGTATAGGTAACAGGGGGAATTCACCCCTCCACTTT.

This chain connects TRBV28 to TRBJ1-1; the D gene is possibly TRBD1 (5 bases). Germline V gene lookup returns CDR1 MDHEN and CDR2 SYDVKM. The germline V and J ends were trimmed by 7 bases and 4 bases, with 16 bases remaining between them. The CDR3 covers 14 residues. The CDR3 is CASNGAGGGTEAFF. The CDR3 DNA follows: TGTGCCAGCAATGGGGCCGGCGGGGGCACTGAAGCTTTCTTT. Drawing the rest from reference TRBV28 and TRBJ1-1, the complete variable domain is DVKVTQSSRYLVKRTGEKVFLECVQDMDHENMFWYRQDPGLGLRLIYFSYDVKMKEKGDIPEGYSVSREKKERFSLILESASTNQTSMYLCASNGAGGGTEAFFGQGTRLTVV.

The CDR3 reads CASSTSTMTGEVETQYF. The CDR3 coding sequence is TGTGCCAGCAGCACCTCCACAATGACAGGGGAGGTAGAGACCCAGTACTTC. This rearrangement joins TRBV5-6 to TRBJ2-5, with 8 positions matching TRBD1. CDR1 is SGHDT and CDR2 is YYEEEE in the germline V gene. The junction had 15 bases not matched to a gene; V was cut back by 4 bases and J by 4 bases. The CDR3 is made up of 17 amino acids.

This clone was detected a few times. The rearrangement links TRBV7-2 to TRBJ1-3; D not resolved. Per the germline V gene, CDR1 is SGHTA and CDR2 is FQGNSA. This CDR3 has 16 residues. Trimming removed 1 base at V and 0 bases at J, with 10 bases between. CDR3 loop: CASSLGFRSSGNTIYF. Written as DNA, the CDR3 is TGTGCCAGCAGCTTAGGGTTCCGGAGCTCTGGAAACACCATATATTTT. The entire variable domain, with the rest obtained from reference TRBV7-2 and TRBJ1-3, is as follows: GAGVSQSPSNKVTEKGKDVELRCDPISGHTALYWYRQSLGQGLEFLIYFQGNSAPDKSGLPSDRFSAERTGGSVSTLTIQRTQQEDSAVYLCASSLGFRSSGNTIYFGEGSWLTVV.

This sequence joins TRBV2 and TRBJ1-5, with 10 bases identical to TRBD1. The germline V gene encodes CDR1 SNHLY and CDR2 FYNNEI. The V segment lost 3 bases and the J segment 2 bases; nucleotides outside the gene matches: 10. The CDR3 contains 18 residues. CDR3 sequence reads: CASSDLGQGRLGNQPQHF. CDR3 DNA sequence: TGTGCCAGCAGTGATTTGGGACAGGGGCGCCTGGGCAATCAGCCCCAGCATTTT. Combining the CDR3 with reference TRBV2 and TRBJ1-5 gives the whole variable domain EPEVTQTPSHQVTQMGQEVILRCVPISNHLYFYWYRQILGQKVEFLVSFYNNEISEKSEIFDDQFSVERPDGSNFTLKIRSTKLEDSAMYFCASSDLGQGRLGNQPQHFGDGTRLSIL.

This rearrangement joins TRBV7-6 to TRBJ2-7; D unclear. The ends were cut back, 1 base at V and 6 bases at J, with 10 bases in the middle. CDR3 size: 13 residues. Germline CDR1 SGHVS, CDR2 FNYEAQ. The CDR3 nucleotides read TGTGCCAGCAGCTTAGGGGAAAGGAGCGAGCAGTACTTC. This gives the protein CASSLGERSEQYF.

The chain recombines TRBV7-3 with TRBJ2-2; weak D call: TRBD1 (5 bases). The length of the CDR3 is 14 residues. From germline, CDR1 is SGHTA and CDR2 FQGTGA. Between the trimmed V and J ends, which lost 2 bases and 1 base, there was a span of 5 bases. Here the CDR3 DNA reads TGTGCCAGCAGCTTAGACAGGAACACCGGGGAGCTGTTTTTT. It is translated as CASSLDRNTGELFF.

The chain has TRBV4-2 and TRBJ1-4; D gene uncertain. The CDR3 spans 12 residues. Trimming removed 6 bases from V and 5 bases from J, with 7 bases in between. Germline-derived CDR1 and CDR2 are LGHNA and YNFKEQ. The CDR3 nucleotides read TGTGCCAGCAGTGGAACCAATGAAAAACTGTTTTTT. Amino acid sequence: CASSGTNEKLFF.

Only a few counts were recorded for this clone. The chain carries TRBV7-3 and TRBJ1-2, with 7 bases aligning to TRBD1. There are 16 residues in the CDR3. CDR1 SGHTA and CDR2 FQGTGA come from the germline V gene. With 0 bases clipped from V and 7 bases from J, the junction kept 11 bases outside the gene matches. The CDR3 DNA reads TGTGCCAGCAGCTTAACCGGGGGAGGGGGCGCCGGTGGCTACACCTTC. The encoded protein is CASSLTGGGGAGGYTF.

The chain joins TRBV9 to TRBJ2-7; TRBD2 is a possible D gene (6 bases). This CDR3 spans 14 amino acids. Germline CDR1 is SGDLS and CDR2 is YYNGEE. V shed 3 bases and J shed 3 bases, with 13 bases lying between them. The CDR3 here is CASSADLGGYEQYF. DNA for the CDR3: TGTGCCAGCAGCGCCGACCTGGGGGGCTACGAGCAGTACTTC.